This T cell receptor beta chain was identified during a study of shared clonotypes between healthy human individuals. Trimming took off 11 bases at V and 9 bases at J, with 15 bases between the two ends. Germline loops: CDR1 MNHEY, CDR2 SVGAGI. The CDR3 consists of 11 residues. Note on this clone: What it binds is not known.

Study-wide points: Non-shared clonotypes displayed generation probabilities falling below those of clonotypes present in all four donors.

The repertoire was sequenced with immunoSEQ multiplex PCR; TCRdb's copy has only in-frame clones and lacks some. This repertoire shows more than 2 million clones, about 94% found once; its top ten account for 0.85% to 1.2%. Naive CD8 isolation took CD45RO-negative cells positively selected for CCR7 and excluded terminally differentiated effector memory CD45RA+ cells. The chain links TRBV6-5 to TRBJ2-3; TRBD1 might be the D (6 bases). The sequence was collected from a young man in good health. The sequenced sample was naive CD8+ T cells sorted from blood. CDR3 in amino acids: CAASYGGTQYF. CDR3 DNA: TGTGCCGCCTCGTATGGGGGCACGCAGTATTTT.